This T cell receptor beta chain was obtained from a study of Graves' ophthalmopathy and Graves' hyperthyroidism. Study in general: Ophthalmopathy not arising within 18 months of follow-up defined hyperthyroidism as stable.

Trimming took 4 bases from V and 4 from J, leaving 14 bases between them. The CDR3 totals 16 residues. Germline V gene lookup returns CDR1 ENHRY and CDR2 SYGVKD. The table lists this clonotype with many counts. Its matching antigen is unknown. The study, taken as a whole, reports: Clonotypes were expanded in thyroid at above 0.001 frequency, and most also appeared in blood. A model built from 13 signatures distinguished ophthalmopathy from stable hyperthyroidism with around 91% sensitivity and approximately 81% specificity.

Researchers took RNA transcripts and amplified TCR beta CDR3 regions from them. Scientists carried out first-round RT-PCR using HTBI primers and then a second-round multiplex PCR. A single record per CDR3 protein comes from TCRdb applying MiXCR to the multiplex PCR reads. The sample gives 560,000 or so distinct CDR3 sequences, under 40% of which show up once; 3.5% to 4.5% is in the top ten. Hyperthyroidism was new, under 2 months, in patients aged 18 to 65. The chain couples TRBV10-3 to TRBJ2-6, with D tentatively TRBD1 (5 bases). Source material: peripheral blood or thyroid tissue (not recorded which). The TCR originated in an adult man with Graves' hyperthyroidism. For the CDR3, the DNA is TGTGCCATCAGTGCCGCCCCCCCAGGGGGGGCCAACGTCCTGACTTTC. It specifies CAISAAPPGGANVLTF.